The 21 T cell receptor beta chains below were found in one sample sequenced in a study of T cells of healthy individuals. TCRdb processed the 5' RACE reads anew with MiXCR; each CDR3 protein has one entry. The sample holds over 95,000 distinct CDR3 sequences, approximately 15% seen once. These receptors were collected from a human donor in good health.

The V gene is TRBV6-5, the J gene TRBJ1-4; D gene uncertain. The CDR3 is made up of 16 amino acids. Trimming took 2 bases from V and 8 from J, leaving 18 bases between them. Germline CDR1 MNHEY, CDR2 SVGAGI. DNA for the CDR3: TGTGCCAGCAGTTACGACTCTGCGGGCGGCGGGGAAAAACTGTTTTTT. Translation: CASSYDSAGGGEKLFF.

This clonotype has just a few counts. The chain has TRBV7-9 and TRBJ2-1; 7 bases align to TRBD2. The V and J ends lost 1 base and 14 bases, in that order; junction bases with no gene match: 2. The germline CDR1 and CDR2 sequences are SEHNR and FQNEAQ (reference sequence). The CDR3 loop spans 11 amino acids. CDR3 coding DNA: TGTGCCAGCAGCTTAGGGGACTACGAGTTCTTC. Translating it yields CASSLGDYEFF.

This clonotype was seen a few times. CDR3 loop: CASSQQYRGAGEKLFF. The CDR3 nucleotides are TGCGCCAGCAGCCAACAATATCGGGGGGCTGGAGAAAAACTGTTTTTT. J is TRBJ1-4 and V is TRBV4-3, with D perhaps TRBD1 (6 bases). CDR1 is LGHNA, CDR2 YSLEER, per germline. V gave up 2 bases and J gave up 8 bases, with 18 bases separating them. The CDR3 is 16 amino acids.

This clonotype was seen a handful of times. V usage is TRBV29-1 and J usage is TRBJ2-5; D remains unclear. Germline CDR1 reads SQVTM; CDR2 reads ANQGSEA. CDR3 length equals 11 residues. The germline V and J ends were trimmed by 6 bases and 1 base, with 6 bases remaining between them. As DNA, the CDR3 is TGCAGCGTCGGCTTCCAAGAGACCCAGTACTTC. Its translation is CSVGFQETQYF.

The J gene is TRBJ1-4, the V gene TRBV20-1; D perhaps matches TRBD1 (5 bases). The V and J ends lost 1 base and 7 bases respectively, with 13 bases between them. The CDR3 is 14 residues long. Germline loops: CDR1 DFQATT, CDR2 SNEGSKA (reference sequence). The CDR3 region is CSARVRGTTEKLFF. The CDR3 nucleotides are TGCAGTGCTAGAGTGAGAGGGACGACTGAAAAACTGTTTTTT.

In this sample, this clonotype turned up once. J is TRBJ1-3 and V is TRBV28, with D maybe TRBD1 (5 bases). Germline V gene lookup returns CDR1 MDHEN and CDR2 SYDVKM. There are 15 residues in the CDR3. Trimming shortened V by 5 bases and J by 4 bases, and 15 bases separated the two germline ends. The CDR3: CASSRDPRSGNTIYF. CDR3 coding DNA: TGTGCCAGCAGTCGGGACCCAAGATCCGGAAACACCATATATTTT.

V usage is TRBV28 and J usage is TRBJ2-5; 11 nucleotides agree with TRBD1. With V trimmed by 5 bases and J by 4 bases, 6 bases remained unmatched. The CDR3 sequence is 15 residues long. Germline lookup yields CDR1 MDHEN and CDR2 SYDVKM. CDR3: CASSHRTGGAETQYF. The CDR3, as DNA: TGTGCCAGCAGTCACCGGACAGGGGGCGCAGAGACCCAGTACTTC.

V and J are TRBV7-2 and TRBJ2-5, with TRBD2 identical over 8 bases. CDR1 and CDR2 (germline): SGHTA, FQGNSA. The ends lost 6 bases at V and 5 bases at J; junction bases unmatched: 5. This CDR3 contains 13 residues. The CDR3 here is CASRRGVLETQYF. The CDR3 DNA is TGTGCCAGCAGGCGGGGGGTTTTGGAGACCCAGTACTTC.

In this sample, this clonotype turned up a few times. The rearrangement joins TRBV20-1 to TRBJ2-1, with D hard to call. This CDR3 spans 15 amino acids. CDR1 and CDR2 from the germline V gene are DFQATT and SNEGSKA (reference sequence). The V end lost 0 bases, the J end lost 0 bases, and 9 bases lay between the germline ends. The CDR3, as DNA: TGCAGTGCTAGAGATCTCCGGATCTCCTACAATGAGCAGTTCTTC. It translates to CSARDLRISYNEQFF.

V and J are TRBV28 and TRBJ2-4; 11 bases are shared with TRBD1. Germline V gives CDR1 MDHEN, CDR2 SYDVKM. This CDR3 contains 12 residues. J lost 9 bases, V lost 8 bases, and 3 bases had no gene match. Written as DNA, the CDR3 is TGTGCCAGCCGGACAGGGGGCGTCATTCAGTACTTC. Encoded protein: CASRTGGVIQYF.

The V gene is TRBV6-5, the J gene TRBJ2-2; D possibly corresponds to TRBD2 (7 bases). The CDR3 covers 16 residues. Trimming took 6 bases from V and 4 from J, leaving 18 bases between them. Looked up from germline, CDR1 is MNHEY and CDR2 is SVGAGI. CDR3 sequence (DNA): TGTGCCAGCAGCACCCTAGGGGGGGACTTCACCGGGGAGCTGTTTTTT. Protein product: CASSTLGGDFTGELFF.

This clonotype showed up just a few times. The CDR3 nucleotides read TGTGCCATCACTGGACTAGCGGGAGGTCCTGGGGCCAACGTCCTGACTTTC. Its translation: CAITGLAGGPGANVLTF. This chain joins TRBV10-3 and TRBJ2-6; 14 nucleotides align to TRBD2. Per germline, CDR1 ENHRY and CDR2 SYGVKD. V lost 7 bases and J lost 2; bases outside the gene matches: 4. The CDR3 is 17 amino acids.

About this clonotype: A much larger clone differs by one base, so this may be a read error. The gene calls are TRBV3-1 and TRBJ1-1, with unresolved D. Germline V lookup: CDR1 LGHDT, CDR2 YNNKEL (reference sequence). The CDR3 totals 14 residues. The CDR3 loop reads CASSGGLGNTGAFF. The CDR3 nucleotides are TGTGCCAGCAGCGGAGGGCTGGGGAACACTGGAGCTTTCTTT.

This clonotype was recorded a few times. This chain joins TRBV28 and TRBJ2-5; 7 bases fit TRBD2. V was pared by 4 bases and J by 6 bases, with 17 bases of the junction left unmatched. This CDR3 has 17 amino acids. Germline CDR1 reads MDHEN; CDR2 reads SYDVKM. Here the CDR3 reads CASSSRDSGLGGKTQYF. CDR3 coding DNA: TGTGCCAGCAGTTCACGCGATAGCGGGCTGGGGGGAAAGACCCAGTACTTC.

This clonotype was counted ten times or more. V gene TRBV15 combines with J gene TRBJ2-1; 8 nucleotides match TRBD2. The ends lost 3 bases at V and 0 bases at J; junction bases unmatched: 1. This CDR3 has 15 residues. Germline assignment: CDR1 LNHNV and CDR2 YYDKDF (reference sequence). This CDR3 reads CATSRAGGSYNEQFF. DNA of the CDR3: TGTGCCACCAGCAGGGCGGGGGGCTCCTACAATGAGCAGTTCTTC.

The J gene is TRBJ1-1, the V gene TRBV18; unclear D gene. The CDR3 is 14 amino acids. V was trimmed by 0 bases and J by 3 bases, leaving 8 bases between them. The germline V gene has CDR1 KGHSH and CDR2 LQKENI. The CDR3 sequence: CASSPPGRDTEAFF. CDR3 nucleotides: TGTGCCAGCTCACCACCAGGACGGGACACTGAAGCTTTCTTT. Variable domain in full (rest from reference TRBV18 and TRBJ1-1): NAGVMQNPRHLVRRRGQEARLRCSPMKGHSHVYWYRQLPEEGLKFMVYLQKENIIDESGMPKERFSAEFPKEGPSILRIQQVVRGDSAAYFCASSPPGRDTEAFFGQGTRLTVV.

The rearrangement joins TRBV28 to TRBJ2-1, with 13 bases fitting TRBD2. The ends lost 7 bases at V and 8 bases at J; junction bases unmatched: 11. This CDR3 has 16 amino acids. Germline values: CDR1 MDHEN, CDR2 SYDVKM. This chain's CDR3 is CASTTFGTSGTDEQFF. As DNA, the CDR3 is TGTGCCAGCACCACCTTCGGGACTAGCGGGACGGATGAGCAGTTCTTC.

The table lists this clonotype with many counts. This chain links TRBV6-6 with TRBJ2-7; 8 bases are a match to TRBD1. The trim removed 5 bases at V and 1 base at J, leaving 4 bases unmatched. This CDR3 has 14 amino acids. Germline values: CDR1 MNHNY, CDR2 SVGAGI (reference sequence). The CDR3 bases are TGTGCCAGCAGTCCTCGACAGGGGTCCTACGAGCAGTACTTC. Residues: CASSPRQGSYEQYF.

This clonotype has a handful of counts. The V call is TRBV12-3 or TRBV12-4, the J call TRBJ1-1, with 7 positions matching TRBD1. The V segment lost 6 bases and the J segment 11 bases; nucleotides outside the gene matches: 6. The CDR3 contains 11 residues. The CDR3 region is CASRGDRVAFF. As DNA, the CDR3 is TGTGCCAGCAGAGGAGACAGGGTGGCTTTCTTT.

This clonotype has a handful of counts. The chain uses TRBV11-1 and TRBJ2-1; a possible D gene is TRBD2 (5 bases). V lost 3 bases, J lost 0 bases, and 12 bases lay in between. Germline values: CDR1 SGHAT, CDR2 FQDESV (reference sequence). The CDR3 has 16 residues. The CDR3 sequence: CASSFSLTSSYNEQFF. The CDR3 DNA follows: TGTGCCAGCAGCTTCAGCCTTACTAGCTCCTACAATGAGCAGTTCTTC.

This clonotype was counted between two and nine times. This chain connects TRBV20-1 to TRBJ2-7; TRBD1 is a possible D gene (5 bases). Trimming shortened V by 0 bases and J by 5 bases, and 20 bases separated the two germline ends. The V gene's germline CDR1 is DFQATT and CDR2 SNEGSKA (reference sequence). The CDR3 contains 16 residues. The DNA of the CDR3 is TGCAGTGCTAGAGATGTAAGGGGTAGATCGGCAAACGAGCAGTACTTC. Translation gives CSARDVRGRSANEQYF.